This TCR beta chain was sequenced in a study of shared clonotypes between healthy human individuals. Study-level information: The donor pool was made up of a couple of women and three men aged 18 to 49.

Deep-level running was used for the assay. Unsorted PBMC replicate PCRs drew on roughly 290 ng DNA, representing about 30,000 T cell genomes. Repertoires were generated with immunoSEQ multiplex PCR, while TCRdb's copy carries only in-frame clones and drops some. The sample consists of fewer than 600,000 clones, around 80% of them appearing once. This CDR3 region has 13 residues. Germline values: CDR1 SGHKS, CDR2 YYEKEE (reference sequence). The ends were cut back, 0 bases at V and 7 bases at J, with 10 bases in the middle. V gene TRBV5-5 combines with J gene TRBJ2-5; D unclear. The sequencing input was PBMCs. This clonotype originated in a woman in her thirties or forties in good health. Some clones in this sample may be carry-over from other donors' samples. Written as DNA, the CDR3 is TGTGCCAGCAGCTTGGAAAAGGGCGTGACCCAGTACTTC. Its translation: CASSLEKGVTQYF.